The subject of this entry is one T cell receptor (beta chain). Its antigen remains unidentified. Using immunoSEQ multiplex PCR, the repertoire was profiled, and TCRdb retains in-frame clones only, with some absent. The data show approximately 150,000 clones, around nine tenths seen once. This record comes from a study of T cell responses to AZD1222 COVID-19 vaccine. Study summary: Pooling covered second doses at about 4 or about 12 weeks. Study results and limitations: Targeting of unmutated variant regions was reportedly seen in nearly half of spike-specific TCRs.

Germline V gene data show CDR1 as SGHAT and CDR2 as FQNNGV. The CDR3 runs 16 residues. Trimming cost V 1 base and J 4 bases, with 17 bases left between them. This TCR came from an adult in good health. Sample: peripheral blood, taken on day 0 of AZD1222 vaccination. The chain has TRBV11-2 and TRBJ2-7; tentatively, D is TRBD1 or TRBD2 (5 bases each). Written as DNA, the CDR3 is TGTGCCAGCAGCTTAGTGTTGGGGGAACCCCCATACGAGCAGTACTTC. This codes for CASSLVLGEPPYEQYF.